The present T cell receptor (beta chain) was sequenced within a study of blood T cell repertoires in COVID-19. Here immunoSEQ multiplex PCR was the method, and the copy in TCRdb shows in-frame clones only, minus some. The sample holds approximately 490,000 clones, 70% to 90% seen once. CDR1 is SGHRS and CDR2 is YFSETQ in the germline V gene. The V gene lost 3 bases and the J gene lost 3 bases, with 14 bases spanning the gap. This CDR3 has 15 amino acids. The participants were between about 18 and 95 years old and came from roughly 25 US areas. What the recovered Cohort 3 donors had was two negative PCRs, clearance, or symptom resolution.

The rearrangement uses TRBV5-1 and TRBJ2-3; no clear D. This TCR was sampled from an older woman who had recovered from COVID-19. Input material: PBMCs or T cells enriched from blood (not recorded which). The CDR3 DNA reads TGCGCCAGCAGCTCCTCACCGGGTCGGACAGATACGCAGTATTTT. Its protein product is CASSSSPGRTDTQYF.